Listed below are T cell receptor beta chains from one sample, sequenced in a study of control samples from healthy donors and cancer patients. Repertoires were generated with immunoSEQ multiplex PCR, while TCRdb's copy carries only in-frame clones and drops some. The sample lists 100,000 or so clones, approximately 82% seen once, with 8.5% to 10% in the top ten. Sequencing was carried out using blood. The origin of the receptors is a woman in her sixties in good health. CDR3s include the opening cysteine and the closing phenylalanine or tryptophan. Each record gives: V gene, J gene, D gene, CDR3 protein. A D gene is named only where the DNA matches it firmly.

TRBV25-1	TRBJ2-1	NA	CASMGHGSTNEQFF
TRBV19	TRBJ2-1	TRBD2	CASSLGTSGVYNEQFF
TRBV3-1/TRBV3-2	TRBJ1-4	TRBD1	CASSAQQGVSEKLFF
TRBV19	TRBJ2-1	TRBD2	CASSIAPWTSGGYNEQFF
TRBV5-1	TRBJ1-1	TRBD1	CASSWDRVNTEAFF
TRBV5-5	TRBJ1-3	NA	CASSLSRYSGNTIYF
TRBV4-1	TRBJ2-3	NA	CASSQEPGQTSTDTQYF
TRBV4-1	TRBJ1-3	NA	CASSQDLRAGSSGNTIYF
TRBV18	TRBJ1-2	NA	CASSLLQENNYGYTF
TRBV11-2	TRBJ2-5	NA	CASSLFARGRETQYF
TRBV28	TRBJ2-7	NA	CASRSPVGGESYEQYF
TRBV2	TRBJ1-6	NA	CASSTGLISPLHF
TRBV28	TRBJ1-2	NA	CASSLLGPGHYGYTF
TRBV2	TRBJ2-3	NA	CASASSSDTQYF
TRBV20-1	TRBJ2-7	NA	CSAGDSYEQYF
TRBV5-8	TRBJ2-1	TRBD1	CASSTTGGRSYNEQFF
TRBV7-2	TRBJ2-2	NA	CASSLFGELFF
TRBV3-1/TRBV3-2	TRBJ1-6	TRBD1	CASSRDRGNSPLHF
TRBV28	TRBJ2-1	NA	CASSSGSFYNEQFF
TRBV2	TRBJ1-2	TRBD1	CASNRGGTGQALYGYTF
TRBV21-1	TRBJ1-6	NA	CASSKGQGANSPLHF
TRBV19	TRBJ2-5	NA	CASSSLAYQETQYF
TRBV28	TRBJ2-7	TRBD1	CASSPQGVPNEQYF
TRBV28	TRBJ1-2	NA	CASSFPTGYTF
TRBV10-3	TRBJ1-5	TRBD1	CATQLGQERNQPQHF
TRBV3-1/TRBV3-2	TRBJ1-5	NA	CASSQEVMPSNQPQHF
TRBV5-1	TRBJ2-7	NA	CASSLQGYEQYF